This TCR beta chain emerged from a study of T cell changes during pregnancy in multiple sclerosis. V lost 1 base to trimming and J lost 4 bases; unmatched junction nucleotides: 5. Germline CDR1 LGHNA, CDR2 YNFKEQ. The CDR3 covers 18 residues. Assay used: immunoSEQ multiplex PCR; TCRdb lists only in-frame clones, some missing. The data contain about 120,000 clones, over 85% of them singletons. The source was peripheral blood, collected before pregnancy. The rearrangement uses TRBV4-2 and TRBJ2-6; 12 bases are shared with TRBD1. This sequence originates from a female donor with multiple sclerosis, enrolled in a pregnancy study. CDR3 sequence (DNA): TGTGCCAGCAGCCAAGGGGGACAGGGGGCTGACGGGGCCAACGTCCTGACTTTC. This encodes CASSQGGQGADGANVLTF.